This T cell receptor (beta chain) is drawn from a study of CD8 T cells in ankylosing spondylitis. The study, taken as a whole, reports: With a CD8+ phenotype, disease-linked clones were relatively rare in peripheral blood. Blood of patients with ankylosing spondylitis appeared to be characterized by a TCR beta motif of eight or nine highly homologous variants.

With respect to this clonotype: Antigen unknown.

Per germline, CDR1 WSHSY and CDR2 SAAADI. After removal of 6 bases from V and 6 bases from J, the junction contained 2 bases not matched to a gene. The CDR3 spans 13 residues. TCRdb redid the calling of the 5' RACE reads with MiXCR, one entry per CDR3 protein. The data show some 130,000 distinct CDR3 sequences, 12% to 15% seen once. Sequencing was done on a sample of blood, either unsorted or a sorted T cell fraction (not recorded which). The rearrangement links TRBV10-2 to TRBJ2-1, with 10 bases lining up with TRBD2. This clonotype was sampled from a female donor with ankylosing spondylitis or in good health (not recorded which). The CDR3 nucleotides are TGCGCCAGCAGACTAGCGGGGTTCAATGAGCAGTTCTTC. Protein product: CASRLAGFNEQFF.